This TCR beta chain was identified during a study of T-cell memory formation after mild COVID-19. Background on the study: Largely, the TCR clusters proved donor specific.

Findings and caveats of the study: Contracting CD4+ clones were located mainly in CM and EM, and CD8+ clones in EMRA.

This clonotype was counted only a few times. Its antigen remains unidentified. The junction differs from germline at one of its ends, possibly a read error. Germline V lookup: CDR1 SNHLY, CDR2 FYNNEI. The CDR3 spans 16 residues. A 5'RACE reaction primed in the constant segment made cDNA libraries of TCR alpha and TCR beta, and these carried sample barcodes and UMIs. TCRdb passed the 5' RACE reads through MiXCR, listing each CDR3 protein once. This repertoire shows 550,000 to 700,000 distinct CDR3 sequences, 15% to 20% found once; its top ten account for roughly 7.8%. Sequenced input: PBMCs or a T cell subset sorted from them (not recorded which). The chain links TRBV2 to TRBJ2-2; D may be TRBD2 (5 bases). This sequence originates from an adult woman who had mild COVID-19 (a few samples of this study predate the infection). Cell type and time point are not known. The CDR3 coding sequence is TGTGCCAGCAGTGAACAGACACCCGCGGGCACCGGGGAGCCGTTTTTT. It codes for CASSEQTPAGTGEPFF.